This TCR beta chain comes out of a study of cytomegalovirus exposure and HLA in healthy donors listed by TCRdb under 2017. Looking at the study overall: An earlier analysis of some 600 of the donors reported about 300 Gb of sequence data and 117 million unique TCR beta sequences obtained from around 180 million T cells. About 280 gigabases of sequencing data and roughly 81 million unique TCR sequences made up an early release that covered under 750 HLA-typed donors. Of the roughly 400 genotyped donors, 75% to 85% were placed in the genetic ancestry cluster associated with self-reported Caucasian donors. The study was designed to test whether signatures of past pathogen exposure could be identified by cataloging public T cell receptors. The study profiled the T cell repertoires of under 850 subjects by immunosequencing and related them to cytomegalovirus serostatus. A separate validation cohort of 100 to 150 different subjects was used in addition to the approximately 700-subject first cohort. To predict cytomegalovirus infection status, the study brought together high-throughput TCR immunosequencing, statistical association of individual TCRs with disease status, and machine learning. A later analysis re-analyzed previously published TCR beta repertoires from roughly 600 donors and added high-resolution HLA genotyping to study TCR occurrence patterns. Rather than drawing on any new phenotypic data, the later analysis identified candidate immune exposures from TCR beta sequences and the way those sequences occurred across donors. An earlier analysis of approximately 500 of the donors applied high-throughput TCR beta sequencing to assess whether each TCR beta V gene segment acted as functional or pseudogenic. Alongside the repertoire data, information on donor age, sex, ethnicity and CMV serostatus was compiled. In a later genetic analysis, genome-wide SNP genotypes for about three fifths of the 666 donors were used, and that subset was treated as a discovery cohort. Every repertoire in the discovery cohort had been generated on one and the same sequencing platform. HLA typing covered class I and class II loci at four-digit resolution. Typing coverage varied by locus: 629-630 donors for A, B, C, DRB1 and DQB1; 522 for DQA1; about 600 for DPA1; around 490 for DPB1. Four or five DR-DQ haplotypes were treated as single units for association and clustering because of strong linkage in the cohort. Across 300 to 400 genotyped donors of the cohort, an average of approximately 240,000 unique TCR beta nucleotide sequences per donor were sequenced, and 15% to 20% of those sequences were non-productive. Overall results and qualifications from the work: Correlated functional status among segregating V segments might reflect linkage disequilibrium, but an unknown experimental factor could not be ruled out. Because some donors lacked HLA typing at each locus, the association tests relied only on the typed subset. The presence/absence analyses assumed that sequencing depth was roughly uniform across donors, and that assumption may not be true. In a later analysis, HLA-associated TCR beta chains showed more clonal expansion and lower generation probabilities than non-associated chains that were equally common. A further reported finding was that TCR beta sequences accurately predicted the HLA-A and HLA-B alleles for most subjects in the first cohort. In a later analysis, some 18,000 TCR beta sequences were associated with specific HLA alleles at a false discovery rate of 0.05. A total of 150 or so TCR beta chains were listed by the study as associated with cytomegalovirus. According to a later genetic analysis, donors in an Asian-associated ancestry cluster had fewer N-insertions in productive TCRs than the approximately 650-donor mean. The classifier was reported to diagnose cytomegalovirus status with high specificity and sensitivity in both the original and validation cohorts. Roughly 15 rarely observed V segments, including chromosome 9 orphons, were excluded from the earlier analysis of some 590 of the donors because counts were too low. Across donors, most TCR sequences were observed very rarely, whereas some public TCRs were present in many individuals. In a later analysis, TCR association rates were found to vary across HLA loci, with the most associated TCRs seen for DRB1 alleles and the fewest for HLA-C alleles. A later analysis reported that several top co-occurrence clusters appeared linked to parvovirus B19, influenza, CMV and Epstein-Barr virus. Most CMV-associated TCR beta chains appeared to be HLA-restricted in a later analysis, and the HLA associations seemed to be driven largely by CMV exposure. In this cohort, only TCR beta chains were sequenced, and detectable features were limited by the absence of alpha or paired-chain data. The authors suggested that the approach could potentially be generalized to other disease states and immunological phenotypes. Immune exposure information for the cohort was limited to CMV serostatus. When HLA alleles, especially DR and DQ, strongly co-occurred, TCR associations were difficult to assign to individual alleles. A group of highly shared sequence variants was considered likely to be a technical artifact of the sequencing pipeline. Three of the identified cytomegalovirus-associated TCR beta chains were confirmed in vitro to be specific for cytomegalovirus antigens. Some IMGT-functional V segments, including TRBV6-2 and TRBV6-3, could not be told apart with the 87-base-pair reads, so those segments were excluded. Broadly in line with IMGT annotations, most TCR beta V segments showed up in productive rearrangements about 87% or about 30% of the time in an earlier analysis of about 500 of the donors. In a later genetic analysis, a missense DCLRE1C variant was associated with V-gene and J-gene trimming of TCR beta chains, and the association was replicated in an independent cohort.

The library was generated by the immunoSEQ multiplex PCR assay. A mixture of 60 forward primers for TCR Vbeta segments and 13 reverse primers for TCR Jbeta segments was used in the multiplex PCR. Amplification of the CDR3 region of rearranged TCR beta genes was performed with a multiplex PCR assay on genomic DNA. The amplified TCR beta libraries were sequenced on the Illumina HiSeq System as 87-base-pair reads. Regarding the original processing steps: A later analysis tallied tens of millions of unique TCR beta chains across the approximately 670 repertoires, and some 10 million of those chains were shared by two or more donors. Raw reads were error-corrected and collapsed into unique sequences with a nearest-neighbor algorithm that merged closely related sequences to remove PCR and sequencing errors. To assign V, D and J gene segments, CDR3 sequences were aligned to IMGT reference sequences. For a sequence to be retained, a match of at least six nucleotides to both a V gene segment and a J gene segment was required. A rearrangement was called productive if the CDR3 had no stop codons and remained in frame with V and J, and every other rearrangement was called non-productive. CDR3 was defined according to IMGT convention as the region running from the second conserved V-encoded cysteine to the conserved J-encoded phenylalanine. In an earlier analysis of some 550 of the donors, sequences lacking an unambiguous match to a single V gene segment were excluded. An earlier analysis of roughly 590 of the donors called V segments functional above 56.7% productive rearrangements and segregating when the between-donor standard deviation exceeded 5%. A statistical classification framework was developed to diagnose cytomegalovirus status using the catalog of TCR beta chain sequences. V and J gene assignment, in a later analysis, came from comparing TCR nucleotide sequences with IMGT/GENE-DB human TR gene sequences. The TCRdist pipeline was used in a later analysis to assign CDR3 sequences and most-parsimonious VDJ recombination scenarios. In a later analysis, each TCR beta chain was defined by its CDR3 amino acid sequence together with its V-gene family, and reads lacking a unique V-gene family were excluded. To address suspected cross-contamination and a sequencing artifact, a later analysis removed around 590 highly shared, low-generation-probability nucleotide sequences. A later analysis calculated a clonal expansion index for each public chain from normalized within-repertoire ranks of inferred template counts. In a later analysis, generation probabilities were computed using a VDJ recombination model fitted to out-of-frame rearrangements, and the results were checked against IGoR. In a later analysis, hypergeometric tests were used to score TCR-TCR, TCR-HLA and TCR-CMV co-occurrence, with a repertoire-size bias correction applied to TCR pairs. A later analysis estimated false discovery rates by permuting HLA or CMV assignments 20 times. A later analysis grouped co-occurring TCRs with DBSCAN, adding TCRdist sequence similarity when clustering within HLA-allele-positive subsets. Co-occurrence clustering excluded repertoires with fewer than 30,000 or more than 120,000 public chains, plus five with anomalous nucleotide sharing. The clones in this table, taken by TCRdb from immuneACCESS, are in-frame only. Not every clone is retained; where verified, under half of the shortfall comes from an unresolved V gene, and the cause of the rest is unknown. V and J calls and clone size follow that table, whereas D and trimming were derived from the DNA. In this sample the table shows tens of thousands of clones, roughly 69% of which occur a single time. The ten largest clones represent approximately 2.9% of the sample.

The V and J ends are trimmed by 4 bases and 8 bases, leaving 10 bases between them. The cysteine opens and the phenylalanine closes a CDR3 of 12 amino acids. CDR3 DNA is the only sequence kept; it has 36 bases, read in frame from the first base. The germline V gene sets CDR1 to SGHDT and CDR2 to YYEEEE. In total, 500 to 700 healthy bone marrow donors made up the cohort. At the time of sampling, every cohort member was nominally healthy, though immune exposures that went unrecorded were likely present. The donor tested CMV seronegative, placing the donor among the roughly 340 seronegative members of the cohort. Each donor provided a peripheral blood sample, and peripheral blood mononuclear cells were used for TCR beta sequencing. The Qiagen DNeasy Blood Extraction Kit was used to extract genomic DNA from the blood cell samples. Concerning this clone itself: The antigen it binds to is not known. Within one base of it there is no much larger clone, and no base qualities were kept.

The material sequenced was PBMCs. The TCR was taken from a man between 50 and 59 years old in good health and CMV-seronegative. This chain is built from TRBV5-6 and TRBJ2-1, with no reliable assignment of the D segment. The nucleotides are TGTGCCAGCAGCGTCAGTGTTCATGAGCAGTTCTTC. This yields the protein CASSVSVHEQFF.